One sample yielded the 9 T cell receptor beta chains listed below, sequenced in a study of blood T cell repertoires in COVID-19. Method: immunoSEQ multiplex PCR; TCRdb's copy keeps in-frame clones and lacks some. The repertoire consists of 150,000 to 200,000 clones, with over 90% occurring once and the leading ten covering about 2%. Material for sequencing was peripheral blood. The source is a woman between 55 and 75 years old with COVID-19, enrolled during active disease.

The rearrangement links TRBV7-2 to TRBJ1-2; 9 nucleotides align to TRBD1. V was clipped by 6 bases and J by 4 bases; unmatched bases: 6. Germline V gene lookup returns CDR1 SGHTA and CDR2 FQGNSA. There are 14 residues in the CDR3. CDR3 DNA sequence: TGTGCCAGCAGGCCTACAGGGGGCGGCTATGGCTACACCTTC. This codes for CASRPTGGGYGYTF.

The CDR3 region is CASSIGYISNQPQHF. CDR3 nucleotide sequence: TGTGCCAGTAGTATTGGTTACATTAGCAATCAGCCCCAGCATTTT. The chain uses TRBV19 and TRBJ1-5; D is uncertain. Germline CDR1 LNHDA, CDR2 SQIVND (reference sequence). This CDR3 region has 15 residues. Deletions cut 3 bases from V and 0 bases from J, with 9 bases between. The complete variable domain, with remaining parts taken from reference TRBV19 and TRBJ1-5, reads DGGITQSPKYLFRKEGQNVTLSCEQNLNHDAMYWYRQDPGQGLRLIYYSQIVNDFQKGDIAEGYSVSREKKESFPLTVTSAQKNPTAFYLCASSIGYISNQPQHFGDGTRLSIL.

The genes are TRBV19 and TRBJ1-5, with TRBD1 as a possible D gene (6 bases). The CDR3 length is 16 residues. Trimming shortened V by 6 bases and J by 2 bases, and 17 bases separated the two germline ends. CDR1 is LNHDA and CDR2 is SQIVND in the germline V gene (reference sequence). CDR3 amino acids: CASREGGAGGNQPQHF. CDR3 nucleotide sequence: TGTGCCAGTAGAGAAGGGGGGGCGGGTGGCAATCAGCCCCAGCATTTT.

The chain couples TRBV28 to TRBJ2-7, with TRBD1 identical over 7 bases. This CDR3 region has 14 residues. V was pared by 5 bases and J by 0 bases, with 4 bases of the junction left unmatched. The germline CDR1 and CDR2 sequences are MDHEN and SYDVKM. CDR3 sequence (DNA): TGTGCCAGCAGTCCGGGACAGAGCTCCTACGAGCAGTACTTC. Amino acids: CASSPGQSSYEQYF.

The V call is TRBV6-2 or TRBV6-3, the J call TRBJ1-5; weak D call: TRBD1 (6 bases). This CDR3 has 14 residues. The ends were cut back, 6 bases at V and 5 bases at J, with 14 bases in the middle. CDR1 and CDR2 from the germline V gene are MNHEY and SVGEGT. The CDR3 loop is CASSWEGGYQPQHF. The CDR3 nucleotides are TGTGCCAGCAGCTGGGAGGGGGGCTATCAGCCCCAGCATTTT.

The J gene is TRBJ2-5, the V gene TRBV11-2, with D perhaps TRBD2 (7 bases). Germline lookup yields CDR1 SGHAT and CDR2 FQNNGV. Trimming took 1 base from V and 4 from J, leaving 22 bases between them. The CDR3 runs to 18 residues. As DNA, the CDR3 is TGTGCCAGCAGCTTAGTCCCCCCCCGGGGGGCTAGACTAGAGACCCAGTACTTC. Its protein is CASSLVPPRGARLETQYF.

This chain joins TRBV11-1 and TRBJ1-1; D is undetermined. Germline V gene data show CDR1 as SGHAT and CDR2 as FQDESV (reference sequence). Deletions cut 3 bases from V and 4 bases from J, with 9 bases between. The CDR3 has 13 amino acids. The CDR3 reads CASSLERATEAFF. CDR3 sequence (DNA): TGTGCCAGCAGCTTGGAGAGGGCCACTGAAGCTTTCTTT.

The chain is built from TRBV7-6 and TRBJ1-1, with D maybe TRBD1 (5 bases). Per germline, CDR1 SGHVS and CDR2 FNYEAQ. V was cut by 5 bases and J by 2 bases, with 15 bases left in between. The CDR3 length is 15 residues. CDR3 DNA: TGTGCCAGCAGCCCACACGCGGGGGATAACACTGAAGCTTTCTTT. Protein product: CASSPHAGDNTEAFF. The variable domain in full, with the rest retrieved from reference TRBV7-6 and TRBJ1-1, is GAGVSQSPRYKVTKRGQDVALRCDPISGHVSLYWYRQALGQGPEFLTYFNYEAQQDKSGLPNDRFSAERPEGSISTLTIQRTEQRDSAMYRCASSPHAGDNTEAFFGQGTRLTVV.

This chain links TRBV5-4 with TRBJ1-2; 7 nucleotides agree with TRBD1. V shed 2 bases and J 0 bases; nucleotides not matched to a gene: 4. CDR1 and CDR2 (germline): SGHNT, YYREEE (reference sequence). The CDR3 length is 15 residues. Written as DNA, the CDR3 is TGTGCCAGCAGCTTCAGGGGGGCAGCTAACTATGGCTACACCTTC. Translated, it gives CASSFRGAANYGYTF.